This T cell receptor beta chain was sequenced in a study of blood T cell repertoires in COVID-19 (TCRdb year 2020). The study in broad terms: Samples covering the acute and convalescent phases of COVID-19 were provided by collaborators in the United States, Italy and Spain. The dataset comprised deeply sampled blood TCRbeta repertoires from subjects exposed to, actively infected with, or recovered from COVID-19. HLA class I and class II types, where available, came from metadata supplied by the sample provider rather than from assay-based typing. A de-identified subject ID, COVID-19 status, age in years and sex were almost always included in the sample metadata. The prospective study material was composed of cDNA or gDNA derived from T cells, B-cell-depleted T cells, or PBMCs. The samples were drawn from two sources: the first 160 participants of the ongoing ImmuneRACE study, and over 1,000 subjects contributed by 6 global collaborators. The repertoires were made available in a free public database intended to serve as a resource for research on the immune response to SARS-CoV-2.

TCRbeta CDR3 regions were amplified from genomic DNA by means of the immunoSEQ Assay, a bias-controlled multiplex PCR. In the original analysis: The number of nucleated cells in each sample was estimated from the amplification of reference gene primers within the assay. To quantify the absolute abundance of each unique TCRbeta CDR3 rearrangement, sequence reads were collapsed and filtered. For each sample, productive Simpson clonality was calculated by taking the square root of Simpson's diversity index across productive rearrangements. The clones in this table, taken by TCRdb from immuneACCESS, are in-frame only. Not every clone is retained; where verified, under half of the shortfall comes from an unresolved V gene, and the cause of the rest is unknown. For V, J and clone size, that table is used; D and trimming come from the DNA. The sample profile shows about 130,000 clones; approximately 84% of them were found once. Approximately 12% of the sample is taken by the ten largest.

Remarks on this clone: It lacks a known antigen. Base quality data are lacking; no much larger clone is found one base away.

V is pared back by 4 bases and J by 3 bases, with 9 bases lying between the germline termini. The cysteine opens and the phenylalanine closes a CDR3 of 13 amino acids. Only CDR3 DNA is held: 39 bases, read in frame from base 1. CDR1 and CDR2, per the germline V gene (reference sequence), are GTSNPN and SVGIG. What the authors observed across the whole study: How much clinical and demographic metadata was included differed by source and by participant, and the metadata was provided uncurated.

Samples from volunteer blood donors who had recovered from COVID-19 were contributed by a second Seattle source. Whole blood was collected in K2EDTA tubes by collaborating institutions according to the institutions' own protocols. For TCRbeta analysis, collaborator samples were shipped as frozen whole blood, as isolated PBMCs, or as DNA extracted from either sample type. This receptor was identified in a woman aged 25 to 39 who had recovered from COVID-19. Sample: peripheral blood. The chain was built from TRBV30 and TRBJ2-2; D gene: possibly TRBD1, on 6 matching bases. The sequence in DNA is TGTGCCTGGACAGGGGATTACACCGGGGAGCTGTTTTTT. This yields the protein CAWTGDYTGELFF. Extended through the reference TRBV30 and TRBJ2-2 proteins, this CDR3 yields the full variable domain: SQTIHQWPATLVQPVGSPLSLECTVEGTSNPNLYWYRQAAGRGLQLLFYSVGIGQISSEVPQNLSASRPQDRQFILSSKKLLLSDSGFYLCAWTGDYTGELFFGEGSRLTVL.